The sequence of this T cell receptor beta chain was determined in a study of shared clonotypes between healthy human individuals. The wider study: Per donor, three plates held CD4 naive cells, three held CD4 memory, two held CD8 naive and one held CD8 memory. Study-level points and caveats: It was only blood that was sampled, and tissue repertoires likely differ.

Turning to this clone: Its antigen is not known.

CDR1 SGHAT and CDR2 FQNNGV come from the germline V gene. The CDR3 covers 11 residues. Trimming pared 5 bases from V and 8 bases from J, leaving 7 bases between. Naive CD8 populations comprised CD45RO-negative cells positively selected for CCR7, excluding terminally differentiated effector memory CD45RA+ cells. The donor cohort consisted entirely of Caucasian adults residing in Nashville, Tennessee. TCRdb's table, derived via immunoSEQ multiplex PCR, lists solely in-frame clones and lacks some. The sample consists of about 2.1 million clones, around 93% of them appearing once. The chain uses TRBV11-2 and TRBJ1-3; D gene ambiguous. Sequenced sample: naive CD8+ T cells from PBMCs. The sequence derives from a young man in good health. Some clones in this sample may be carry-over from other donors' samples. In nucleotides, the CDR3 is TGTGCCAGCAGCCAAGCGGACACCATATATTTT. It is translated as CASSQADTIYF.